These T cell receptor beta chains were read from a single sample in a study of T cells after yellow fever vaccination. TCRdb re-analysed the 5' RACE reads in MiXCR, keeping a single row per CDR3 protein. The sample lists some 350,000 distinct CDR3 sequences, 8.7% occurring once. Material: PBMCs, obtained on the day of the first yellow fever vaccination. Receptors were obtained from a man between 18 and 29 years old who received the YFV17D yellow fever vaccine. Each CDR3 is given with its conserved first and last residue. D genes are given only for firm matches. Clone size is stated in some rows and not others, as once, few, many or a class when expanded.

-,TRBJ2-1,12,TRBV9,-,CASSVKGFEQFF,TGTGCCAGCAGCGTAAAGGGGTTCGAGCAGTTCTTC
-,TRBJ1-6,15,TRBV7-9,few,CASSSRALYNSPLHF,TGTGCCAGCAGCTCCCGGGCCCTCTATAATTCACCCCTCCACTTT
TRBD2,TRBJ2-1,13,TRBV6-2/TRBV6-3,few,CASSYLRGGHRFF,TGTGCCAGCAGTTACCTGCGGGGGGGTCATCGATTCTTC
-,TRBJ1-4,14,TRBV5-1,many,CASSSQGFGEKLFF,TGCGCCAGCAGCTCCCAGGGGTTCGGTGAAAAACTGTTTTTT
-,TRBJ2-1,15,TRBV14,many,CASSQDRVSQDEQFF,TGTGCCAGCAGCCAAGATCGGGTCTCTCAGGATGAGCAGTTCTTC
-,TRBJ1-5,15,TRBV7-2,-,CASRNLGGGGQPQHF,TGTGCCAGCAGAAATTTAGGCGGGGGCGGTCAGCCCCAGCATTTT
-,TRBJ2-5,15,TRBV6-1,-,CASSPTTRGQETQYF,TGTGCCAGCAGCCCAACGACGCGGGGACAAGAGACCCAGTACTTC
-,TRBJ2-5,19,TRBV11-1,few,CASSLASGFRRRTAETQYF,TGTGCCAGCAGCTTAGCGTCAGGCTTCAGGAGAAGGACCGCCGAGACCCAGTACTTC
TRBD1,TRBJ2-5,15,TRBV9,-,CASSVGDRGRETQYF,TGTGCCAGCAGCGTAGGAGACAGGGGGCGAGAGACCCAGTACTTC
-,TRBJ2-5,14,TRBV9,-,CASSADRRRKTQYF,TGTGCCAGCAGCGCTGACAGGCGCAGGAAGACCCAGTACTTC
-,TRBJ1-2,12,TRBV6-5,few,CASRTPNYGYTF,TGTGCCAGCCGGACGCCCAACTATGGCTACACCTTC
-,TRBJ1-5,15,TRBV7-8,-,CASSLEPGRNQPQHF,TGTGCCAGCAGCTTGGAACCGGGTCGGAATCAGCCCCAGCATTTT
-,TRBJ2-3,11,TRBV5-1,few,CASTSGDTQYF,TGCGCCAGCACCTCGGGGGATACGCAGTATTTT
-,TRBJ1-5,14,TRBV2,few,CASSEQVPNQPQHF,TGTGCCAGCAGTGAGCAGGTCCCTAATCAGCCCCAGCATTTT
-,TRBJ2-1,15,TRBV18,-,CASSPRGGNSYEQFF,TGTGCCAGCTCACCACGGGGCGGAAACTCCTACGAGCAGTTCTTC
-,TRBJ2-7,13,TRBV6-2/TRBV6-3,few,CASIRGEAYEQYF,TGTGCCAGCATAAGGGGAGAAGCCTACGAGCAGTACTTC
-,TRBJ2-4,16,TRBV7-2,-,CASSQTGDLAKNIQYF,TGTGCCAGCAGCCAAACGGGGGACCTAGCCAAAAACATTCAGTACTTC
-,TRBJ1-2,13,TRBV12-3/TRBV12-4,-,CASSFRVSGVPTF,TGTGCCAGCAGTTTCAGGGTTTCGGGAGTACCCACCTTC
-,TRBJ2-1,13,TRBV27,few,CASRTNNRDEQFF,TGTGCCAGCAGAACAAATAACAGGGATGAGCAGTTCTTC
TRBD1,TRBJ1-1,13,TRBV12-3/TRBV12-4,few,CASSRDRTREAFF,TGTGCCAGCAGTCGGGACAGGACCCGTGAAGCTTTCTTT
TRBD1,TRBJ1-2,16,TRBV11-1,-,CASSRLRDREGYGYTF,TGTGCCAGCAGCCGACTCCGGGACAGGGAAGGGTATGGCTACACCTTC
-,TRBJ2-1,11,TRBV20-1,-,CSASQGNEQFF,TGCAGTGCAAGCCAGGGCAATGAGCAGTTCTTC
TRBD2,TRBJ2-1,15,TRBV5-1,many,CASSFLAGSYNEQFF,TGCGCCAGCAGCTTTCTAGCGGGTTCCTACAATGAGCAGTTCTTC
-,TRBJ2-3,13,TRBV10-1,few,CASSDSRSDTQYF,TGCGCCAGCAGTGACTCCCGGTCAGATACGCAGTATTTT
TRBD1,TRBJ1-3,15,TRBV12-3/TRBV12-4,-,CASNTQGARVNTIYF,TGTGCCAGCAATACCCAGGGGGCGAGAGTTAACACCATATATTTT
-,TRBJ2-4,15,TRBV4-1,few,CASSSPGRGPNIQYF,TGCGCCAGCAGCTCGCCGGGACGGGGACCAAACATTCAGTACTTC
TRBD2,TRBJ2-7,17,TRBV4-1,-,CASSQDPGLAGGYEQYF,TGCGCCAGCAGCCAAGATCCGGGACTAGCGGGGGGCTACGAGCAGTACTTC
-,TRBJ2-1,15,TRBV3-1,few,CASSQVGSIYNEQFF,TGTGCCAGCAGCCAAGTCGGCAGTATCTACAATGAGCAGTTCTTC
-,TRBJ1-6,13,TRBV27,-,CASSPLSNSPLHF,TGTGCCAGCAGTCCCCTCTCAAATTCACCCCTCCACTTT